The 24 T cell receptor beta chains below were found in one sample sequenced in a study of cytomegalovirus exposure and HLA in healthy donors. The table came from immunoSEQ multiplex PCR; TCRdb's copy has only in-frame clones and leaves some out. The table records under 400,000 clones, 88% of them present only once. Sequenced input: PBMCs. These TCRs come from a man between 25 and 39 years old in good health and CMV-seronegative.

This chain joins TRBV11-2 and TRBJ1-1; D ambiguous. In germline, CDR1 is SGHAT, CDR2 FQNNGV. The CDR3 length is 12 residues. The V gene lost 1 base and the J gene lost 11 bases, with 11 bases spanning the gap. This chain's CDR3 is CASSLVEGPAFF. The CDR3 DNA sequence: TGTGCCAGCAGCTTAGTGGAGGGCCCGGCTTTCTTT. The entire variable domain, with the rest obtained from reference TRBV11-2 and TRBJ1-1, is as follows: EAGVAQSPRYKIIEKRQSVAFWCNPISGHATLYWYQQILGQGPKLLIQFQNNGVVDDSQLPKDRFSAERLKGVDSTLKIQPAKLEDSAVYLCASSLVEGPAFFGQGTRLTVV.

The genes are TRBV5-4 and TRBJ1-2; D unclear. V was cut by 0 bases and J by 6 bases, with 18 bases left in between. The CDR3 spans 16 residues. CDR1 SGHNT and CDR2 YYREEE come from the germline V gene (reference sequence). The DNA for the CDR3 is TGTGCCAGCAGCTTGGACACTACGGTGGATCCCCATGGCTACACCTTC. It is translated as CASSLDTTVDPHGYTF.

This clone occurred once. The chain employs TRBV25-1 and TRBJ1-2, with D unresolved. Germline lookup yields CDR1 MGHDK and CDR2 SYGVNS. CDR3 length: 12 residues. Trimming shortened V by 2 bases and J by 6 bases, and 7 bases separated the two germline ends. The CDR3 spells CASSEGVDGYTF. CDR3 bases: TGTGCCAGCAGTGAAGGAGTAGATGGCTACACCTTC.

This chain uses TRBV4-1 with TRBJ1-1, with D perhaps TRBD1 (6 bases). Trimming took 4 bases from V and 0 from J, leaving 9 bases between them. This CDR3 is built from 14 residues. Germline CDR1 MGHRA, CDR2 YSYEKL. The CDR3 is CASSLRTVNTEAFF. The CDR3 nucleotides are TGCGCCAGCAGCCTACGGACAGTGAACACTGAAGCTTTCTTT.

V is TRBV5-1 and J is TRBJ2-3, with D uncertain. Germline V gene sequence: CDR1 SGHRS, CDR2 YFSETQ. CDR3 length: 16 residues. V was cut by 0 bases and J by 2 bases, with 13 bases left in between. The CDR3 region is CASSLEVRKATDTQYF. In nucleotides, the CDR3 is TGCGCCAGCAGCTTGGAGGTGAGGAAGGCCACAGATACGCAGTATTTT.

The chain is built from TRBV7-2 and TRBJ1-2; D ambiguous. V gave up 2 bases and J gave up 0 bases, with 10 bases separating them. Germline lookup yields CDR1 SGHTA and CDR2 FQGNSA. This CDR3 is 15 amino acids long. CDR3 DNA: TGTGCCAGCAGCTTACAAATCTTAGCTAACTATGGCTACACCTTC. Its protein is CASSLQILANYGYTF.

The chain is built from TRBV4-1 and TRBJ1-4, with 9 bases matching TRBD1. Germline V gene lookup returns CDR1 MGHRA and CDR2 YSYEKL. CDR3 length: 16 residues. V lost 0 bases, J lost 8 bases, and 7 bases stayed unmatched. CDR3 in amino acids: CASSQEGGTGNEKLFF. Here the CDR3 DNA reads TGCGCCAGCAGCCAAGAAGGTGGGACAGGGAACGAAAAACTGTTTTTT.

The chain employs TRBV6-1 and TRBJ1-4; D unclear. Germline CDR1 and CDR2: MNHNS and SASEGT. Trimming pared 4 bases from V and 8 bases from J, leaving 20 bases between. CDR3 length: 16 amino acids. CDR3 bases: TGTGCCAGCAGTGTCGTGGGCCCTCCGTTGGAAGAAAAACTGTTTTTT. This codes for CASSVVGPPLEEKLFF.

CDR3 nucleotide sequence: TGTGCCAGCAGCCCGTTTTCAGCGGGGGGTTCAGATACGCAGTATTTT. Its translation is CASSPFSAGGSDTQYF. The chain couples TRBV9 to TRBJ2-3; 9 bases align to TRBD2. This CDR3 contains 16 residues. Germline V gives CDR1 SGDLS, CDR2 YYNGEE. V gave up 4 bases and J gave up 4 bases; unmatched junction bases: 10.

The chain couples TRBV15 to TRBJ2-1; TRBD2 matches 10 bases. Germline V lookup: CDR1 LNHNV, CDR2 YYDKDF (reference sequence). With V trimmed by 5 bases and J by 3 bases, 10 bases remained unmatched. This CDR3 is built from 17 residues. The CDR3 nucleotides are TGTGCCACCAGCGGGATCAAGACTAGCGGGTACTACAATGAGCAGTTCTTC. As protein: CATSGIKTSGYYNEQFF.

V usage is TRBV6-6 and J usage is TRBJ2-1, with 12 bases matching TRBD1. This CDR3 comprises 15 residues. The ends lost 6 bases at V and 6 bases at J; junction bases unmatched: 6. Germline V gene data show CDR1 as MNHNY and CDR2 as SVGAGI (reference sequence). The CDR3 is CASRPAGQGANEQFF. DNA for the CDR3: TGTGCCAGCAGACCCGCGGGACAGGGGGCCAATGAGCAGTTCTTC.

The chain joins TRBV23-1 to TRBJ2-4, with D perhaps matching TRBD2 (5 bases). TRBV23-1 counts as an open reading frame of uncertain function. The CDR3 length is 16 residues. The V end was cut by 3 bases, the J end by 0 bases, with 12 bases between. The CDR3 protein is CASSHSVGVAKNIQYF. In DNA form, the CDR3 reads TGCGCCAGCAGTCATTCGGTCGGGGTAGCCAAAAACATTCAGTACTTC.

V and J are TRBV5-6 and TRBJ2-7; 10 bases line up with TRBD1. The germline gives CDR1 SGHDT, CDR2 YYEEEE. V lost 4 bases, J lost 2 bases, and 3 bases stayed unmatched. This CDR3 contains 14 residues. The CDR3 region is CASSRGQGTYEQYF. CDR3 DNA sequence: TGTGCCAGCAGCAGGGGACAGGGGACCTACGAGCAGTACTTC.

CDR3 region: CASSSRQHLSEAFF. The CDR3 DNA reads as TGTGCCAGCAGTTCGAGACAGCACCTATCTGAAGCTTTCTTT. This chain links TRBV27 with TRBJ1-1; D is possibly TRBD1 (5 bases). Germline CDR1 is MNHEY and CDR2 is SMNVEV (reference sequence). V was shortened by 4 bases and J by 6 bases, with 15 bases between the two germline ends. CDR3 length: 14 residues.

CDR3 loop: CASSERGDRGLDGYTF. Written as DNA, the CDR3 is TGTGCCAGCAGTGAACGGGGGGACAGGGGGCTCGACGGCTACACCTTC. V is TRBV6-1 and J is TRBJ1-2; 12 nucleotides line up with TRBD1. Trimming cost V 2 bases and J 8 bases; bases outside gene matches: 9. This CDR3 contains 16 residues. The germline gives CDR1 MNHNS, CDR2 SASEGT.

The chain is built from TRBV6-5 and TRBJ1-1, with 8 bases aligning to TRBD1. In germline, CDR1 is MNHEY, CDR2 SVGAGI. CDR3 length: 14 amino acids. Trimming took 6 bases from V and 2 from J; bases not matched to a gene: 5. CDR3 nucleotides: TGTGCCAGCAGAGGGACAGGTGCTAACACTGAAGCTTTCTTT. Translated, it gives CASRGTGANTEAFF.

The genes are TRBV5-1 and TRBJ1-2; 7 positions agree with TRBD1. This CDR3 comprises 14 residues. Germline V gives CDR1 SGHRS, CDR2 YFSETQ. The ends lost 6 bases at V and 3 bases at J; junction bases unmatched: 8. The CDR3 sequence: CASKSDRVDYGYTF. CDR3 coding DNA: TGCGCCAGCAAGTCAGACAGGGTCGACTATGGCTACACCTTC.

J is TRBJ1-2 and V is TRBV5-1, with D hard to call. The CDR3 extends over 14 amino acids. Germline V gene lookup returns CDR1 SGHRS and CDR2 YFSETQ. Trimming left V 0 bases short and J 2 bases short, with 8 bases between. The CDR3 coding sequence is TGCGCCAGCAGCTTGGCTGCCGAGAACTATGGCTACACCTTC. It codes for CASSLAAENYGYTF.

This rearrangement joins TRBV11-2 to TRBJ2-7, with a possible D match to TRBD1 (6 bases). The CDR3 loop spans 11 amino acids. The germline CDR1 and CDR2 sequences are SGHAT and FQNNGV. Trimming stripped 6 bases from V and 7 bases from J, with 10 bases between. In DNA, the CDR3 is TGTGCCAGCAGTAAAGGGGGAGAGCAGTACTTC. Translation gives CASSKGGEQYF. The complete variable domain, with remaining parts taken from reference TRBV11-2 and TRBJ2-7, reads EAGVAQSPRYKIIEKRQSVAFWCNPISGHATLYWYQQILGQGPKLLIQFQNNGVVDDSQLPKDRFSAERLKGVDSTLKIQPAKLEDSAVYLCASSKGGEQYFGPGTRLTVT.

The chain uses TRBV19 and TRBJ2-2, with 7 nucleotides matching TRBD1. CDR3 length: 14 amino acids. With 4 bases clipped from V and 5 bases from J, the junction kept 4 bases outside the gene matches. Germline loops: CDR1 LNHDA, CDR2 SQIVND (reference sequence). Written as DNA, the CDR3 is TGTGCCAGTAGTACGGGACAGTCGACCGGGGAGCTGTTTTTT. Translating it yields CASSTGQSTGELFF.

The V gene is TRBV2, the J gene TRBJ1-5, with 7 bases identical to TRBD1. The CDR3 sequence is 15 residues long. V shed 6 bases and J 3 bases; nucleotides not matched to a gene: 8. Germline V CDR1 and CDR2: SNHLY, FYNNEI. The CDR3 protein is CASRADRNYNQPQHF. CDR3 nucleotides: TGTGCCAGCAGGGCGGACAGGAACTACAATCAGCCCCAGCATTTT.

V usage is TRBV2 and J usage is TRBJ1-2; no firm D call. The CDR3 contains 17 residues. Germline lookup yields CDR1 SNHLY and CDR2 FYNNEI. Trimming stripped 3 bases from V and 5 bases from J, with 22 bases between. The CDR3 loop reads CASSDKGGVAIFYGYTF. The CDR3 bases are TGTGCCAGCAGTGATAAAGGCGGAGTTGCAATATTTTATGGCTACACCTTC.

This rearrangement joins TRBV5-6 to TRBJ2-3, with 9 bases that match TRBD1. The V and J ends lost 4 bases and 4 bases, in that order; junction bases with no gene match: 4. The CDR3 loop spans 14 amino acids. Germline CDR1 reads SGHDT; CDR2 reads YYEEEE. For the CDR3, the DNA is TGTGCCAGCAGCCGGGACAGGGTAGCAGATACGCAGTATTTT. This encodes CASSRDRVADTQYF.

The CDR3 region is CASSLYLPGNYGYTF. The DNA of the CDR3 is TGTGCCAGCAGCTTATACCTCCCAGGGAACTATGGCTACACCTTC. This chain links TRBV7-9 with TRBJ1-2; TRBD1 might be the D (5 bases). The CDR3 runs 15 residues. V was clipped by 2 bases and J by 2 bases, with 12 bases between them. Per germline, CDR1 SEHNR and CDR2 FQNEAQ (reference sequence).